This T cell receptor beta chain was retrieved from a study of shared clonotypes between healthy human individuals (dated by TCRdb to between 2020 and 2021). For context, the study as a whole: A few men and a couple of women, aged 18 to 49 years, made up the cohort. Per donor, leukapheresis produced somewhere between about 0.94 and 9.5 billion PBMCs. The study deeply sequenced blood TCR repertoires of about 5 healthy adults to estimate repertoire size and the extent of clonotype sharing between individuals. For each donor, CD4 naive and CD4 memory were each given three plates, CD8 naive was given two plates, and CD8 memory was given one plate. To increase sequencing depth and limit assay-specific biases, different laboratories used diverse techniques to prepare libraries and sequence TCR repertoires.

The donors were healthy, HIV-negative adults who had no recently reported acute infections or vaccinations. Every donor was a Caucasian adult living in Nashville, Tennessee, USA. CD4+ T cells were enriched through magnetic negative selection, after which naive cells were positively selected on CD45RA and the remaining negative fraction served as the memory subset. Blood was collected by leukapheresis, and PBMCs were isolated by Ficoll-Histopaque density gradient centrifugation and then cryopreserved in liquid nitrogen vapor phase. Analytical flow cytometry was used to check the purity and quantity of each magnetically sorted T cell population. Genomic DNA was isolated from every sorted fraction and measured by UV absorbance on a Nanodrop 2000c. Details on this clone: Its binding antigen is unknown. Per-nucleotide qualities are absent, and no much larger clonotype sits a single base away.

V trim: 4 bases; J trim: 3 bases; unmatched bases: 7. From cysteine to phenylalanine, the CDR3 is 15 amino acids long. Only the CDR3 DNA stays, 45 bases, in frame from base 1. CDR1 and CDR2 were assigned from the germline V gene (reference sequence) as SGHNT and YYREEE. The full study reports these points: The small number of donors limited the genetic and exposure-history diversity represented. Estimated clonotype richness was generally larger for naive than for memory subsets. Across a handful of donors, 5% to 6% of naive CD4, around 3.5% of naive CD8, about 2.3% of memory CD4, and approximately 0.4% of memory CD8 clonotypes were shared. Sampling was limited to blood, and TCR repertoires in tissue likely differ from TCR repertoires in blood. Compared with non-shared clonotypes, the clonotypes found in all four sorted-subset donors had higher generation probabilities. Incomplete sequencing was indicated by rarefaction of sorted-subset datasets, despite the large sequencing depth. Based on pairwise subsampling, the degree of clonotype sharing among donors was expected to be affected by sequencing depth.

Using the deep immunoSEQ assay, multiplex PCR amplified TCR CDR3 regions from genomic DNA. Genomic DNA extracted from each cell subset was distributed evenly over all wells of several immunoSEQ 96-well plates, and each plate served as one replicate. For sorted subsets, approximately 190 ng genomic DNA, equal to tens of thousands of T cell genomes, was loaded into each replicate PCR. Purified libraries were measured with a Qubit 3.0 fluorometer, size-checked on a Bioanalyzer 2100, and measured again with the KAPA Library Quantification kit. A separate single-read 150-cycle Illumina NextSeq 550 flow cell was used to sequence each immunoSEQ 96-well plate. The authors' pipeline ran thus. Because the immunoSEQ output included only junctional sequences and no quality scores, the filtering could not be the same as the filtering used for full-length reads. Sequences were annotated with PyIR, a Python wrapper for IgBLAST v1.9, and V/J genes and CDR3 were assigned using IMGT germline references. Reads with weak V/J assignments (E-value above 1e-6), missing CDR3, stop codons, out-of-frame junctions, or ambiguous translated residues were removed. A V3J clonotype was defined by an identical inferred V gene, J gene, and CDR3 amino acid sequence. Percentage overlap between repertoires was computed as shared unique clonotypes divided by the size of the smaller repertoire. Repertoire richness was assessed with RTK rarefaction, the Chao1 estimator, and Recon v2.1 estimates of unobserved clonotypes. Generation probabilities for all TCRbeta clonotypes obtained by the gDNA method from several donors were computed using OLGA. TCRdb retrieved this table from immuneACCESS and kept in-frame rearrangements only. Not all clones are present; in checked studies, unresolved V genes account for under half, and no reason is known for the remainder. For V, J and clone size, that table is used; D and trimming come from the DNA. This sample comprises hundreds of thousands of clones, around 78% of them detected only once. The ten largest account for 1.5% to 2% of the sample.

The chain couples TRBV5-4 to TRBJ1-2; the central 9 bases match TRBD1. This receptor was identified in a woman aged 25 to 45 in good health. Sequencing was carried out using memory CD4+ T cells sorted from blood. Taken with the paper, the label for cell subset or site translates to: CD45RA-negative fraction. The DNA sequence reads TGTGCCAGCAGCCCGGATTGGACAGGGGACTATGGCTACACCTTC. Its translation reads: CASSPDWTGDYGYTF.